One T cell receptor (beta chain) is described in this entry. The sample originates from a study of PD-1 blockade in classical Hodgkin lymphoma. Sequencing used immunoSEQ multiplex PCR; TCRdb keeps in-frame clones, though not all of them. This table has about 40,000 clones, 80% to 90% appearing once. Every patient was affected by relapse after autologous stem cell transplantation, while exposure to brentuximab vedotin was not uniform. CDR3 length: 14 amino acids. CDR1 is ENHRY and CDR2 is SYGVKD in the germline V gene. The V gene lost 10 bases and the J gene lost 0 bases, with 12 bases spanning the gap.

The chain employs TRBV10-3 and TRBJ2-2; D unclear. Sequencing used peripheral blood mononuclear cells (PBMCs), obtained at baseline. The clonotype comes from a human donor with classical Hodgkin lymphoma. The CDR3 DNA reads TGTGCCACCCTCCGGGCTCCGAACACCGGGGAGCTGTTTTTT. Translating gives CATLRAPNTGELFF.